This T cell receptor beta chain was retrieved from a study of T cells in Graves' hyperthyroidism and ophthalmopathy. Regions amplified from RNA transcripts were the TCR beta CDR3 regions. First-round RT-PCR of the TCR CDR3 relied on the HTBI primer set. TCRdb recomputed calls from the multiplex PCR reads with MiXCR, one row per CDR3 protein. Of 300,000 to 450,000 distinct CDR3 sequences in the sample, 11% to 15% were seen once. Study-level results: Most thyroid-expanded clonotypes above 0.001 were also found in blood. From stable hyperthyroidism, ophthalmopathy was set apart by a 13 V-J model.

The study based diagnoses on clinical symptoms, serum thyroxine and TRAb, thyroid ultrasound and orbital computed tomography. Fresh peripheral blood, roughly 9.8 ml of it, supplied the PBMCs. This clonotype showed up many times. Its antigen is undetermined. V lost 5 bases, J lost 4 bases, and 13 bases stayed unmatched. The CDR3 spans 17 residues. CDR1 is MNHEY and CDR2 is SMNVEV in the germline V gene (reference sequence). The sample taken for sequencing was blood. The rearrangement joins TRBV27 to TRBJ1-2; 10 positions match TRBD1. This TCR derives from a woman aged 55-70 years with Graves' hyperthyroidism. The CDR3 sequence: CASSSSRQGANPYGYTF. CDR3 DNA: TGTGCCAGCAGTAGCTCCCGACAGGGGGCGAACCCCTATGGCTACACCTTC.